This TCR beta chain was sequenced during a study of cytotoxic CD8 clonotypes in ibrutinib-treated CLL. Germline V CDR1 and CDR2: SGHNT, YYREEE (reference sequence). This CDR3 has 12 residues. Trimming took 3 bases from V and 6 from J, leaving 6 bases between them. Profiled with immunoSEQ multiplex PCR; TCRdb holds only in-frame clones, not every one. This repertoire shows 250,000 to 350,000 clones, 60% to 80% found once; its top ten account for roughly 5.7%. The source was PBMCs, collected at disease progression, from a patient treated with ibrutinib. The rearrangement joins TRBV5-4 to TRBJ2-2, with a weak D call TRBD2 (5 bases). The clonotype was recovered from a human donor with chronic lymphocytic leukemia. The CDR3 reads CASSWTPGELFF. In nucleotides, the CDR3 is TGTGCCAGCAGCTGGACTCCCGGGGAGCTGTTTTTT.